These 21 T cell receptor beta chains were all obtained from the same sample, sequenced in a study of blood T cell repertoires in COVID-19. Only in-frame clones appear in the TCRdb table, and some are missing; sequencing was by immunoSEQ multiplex PCR. The sample lists 190,000 or so clones; 80% to 85% were seen once. The sequenced sample consisted of PBMCs or T cells enriched from blood (not recorded which). These receptor sequences come from a man aged 40-49 years who had recovered from COVID-19.

The chain couples TRBV6-5 to TRBJ1-1; 12 bases fit TRBD1. CDR3 length: 16 residues. Germline V CDR1 and CDR2: MNHEY, SVGAGI. The V gene end was trimmed by 2 bases and the J gene end by 5 bases; junction bases not matched to a gene: 6. Here the CDR3 DNA reads TGTGCCAGCAGTTACCCTACGGGACAGGGGGCGACTGAAGCTTTCTTT. Amino acids: CASSYPTGQGATEAFF.

The sample holds one count of this clone. The chain employs TRBV6-5 and TRBJ1-1, with D uncertain. Trimming took off 6 bases at V and 3 bases at J, with 11 bases between the two ends. The V gene's germline CDR1 is MNHEY and CDR2 SVGAGI. The CDR3 has 13 residues. The CDR3 coding sequence is TGTGCCAGCAGGTCCTCAGCGGACACTGAAGCTTTCTTT. The encoded protein is CASRSSADTEAFF.

The chain carries TRBV6-5 and TRBJ1-5; 8 nucleotides line up with TRBD1. The junction had 3 bases not matched to a gene; V was cut back by 5 bases and J by 6 bases. The CDR3 length is 13 residues. From germline, CDR1 is MNHEY and CDR2 SVGAGI. CDR3 loop: CASSRQGAQPQHF. In DNA, the CDR3 is TGTGCCAGCAGTCGTCAGGGGGCTCAGCCCCAGCATTTT.

The V and J genes are TRBV7-2 and TRBJ1-5, with D maybe TRBD1 (6 bases). V was clipped by 3 bases and J by 3 bases, with 15 bases between them. The length of the CDR3 is 16 residues. CDR1 is SGHTA, CDR2 FQGNSA, per germline. This CDR3 reads CASSFMPDSYNQPQHF. CDR3 in DNA: TGTGCCAGCAGCTTCATGCCGGACAGCTACAATCAGCCCCAGCATTTT.

The V call is TRBV5-4, the J call TRBJ2-7, with 8 positions matching TRBD2. Per germline, CDR1 SGHNT and CDR2 YYREEE (reference sequence). V lost 0 bases and J lost 2; bases outside the gene matches: 4. The CDR3 contains 15 residues. CDR3 sequence (DNA): TGTGCCAGCAGCTTGGAACTAGCGGAGCCCTACGAGCAGTACTTC. The encoded protein is CASSLELAEPYEQYF.

This sequence joins TRBV7-9 and TRBJ2-1; TRBD2 matches 9 bases. The CDR3 length is 17 residues. J gave up 2 bases and V 2 bases, and 7 bases lay outside the gene matches. CDR1 is SEHNR, CDR2 FQNEAQ, per germline (reference sequence). In DNA, the CDR3 is TGTGCCAGCAGCTTAAGTAGTGGGACTAGCCCCTACAATGAGCAGTTCTTC. Translated, it gives CASSLSSGTSPYNEQFF.

The rearrangement links TRBV2 to TRBJ2-4, with D possibly TRBD1 on 6 matching bases. The CDR3 length is 17 residues. Germline V CDR1 and CDR2: SNHLY, FYNNEI. V shed 6 bases and J shed 1 base, with 19 bases lying between them. The CDR3 bases are TGTGCCAGCAGGGCCCAGGTGGGGGCGCGGGCCAAAAACATTCAGTACTTC. This encodes CASRAQVGARAKNIQYF.

CDR3 sequence (DNA): TGCGCCAGCAGCCAAATTGGGACAGGCAATCAGCCCCAGCATTTT. Translating gives CASSQIGTGNQPQHF. This chain joins TRBV4-1 and TRBJ1-5; 7 nucleotides align to TRBD1. Germline V gene lookup returns CDR1 MGHRA and CDR2 YSYEKL. Germline trimming cut 2 bases from V and 2 bases from J; bases unmatched to any gene: 3. The CDR3 has 15 residues.

This sequence joins TRBV18 and TRBJ1-5; maybe TRBD1 (5 bases). CDR1 KGHSH and CDR2 LQKENI come from the germline V gene. The CDR3 covers 17 residues. Trimming left V 3 bases short and J 4 bases short, with 19 bases between. The CDR3 region has the DNA TGTGCCAGCTCACCCCAAGGTGGACAACCCAATAATCAGCCCCAGCATTTT. This codes for CASSPQGGQPNNQPQHF. Variable domain in full (rest from reference TRBV18 and TRBJ1-5): NAGVMQNPRHLVRRRGQEARLRCSPMKGHSHVYWYRQLPEEGLKFMVYLQKENIIDESGMPKERFSAEFPKEGPSILRIQQVVRGDSAAYFCASSPQGGQPNNQPQHFGDGTRLSIL.

The V call is TRBV6-2 or TRBV6-3, the J call TRBJ2-7; 8 nucleotides agree with TRBD2. The V segment lost 6 bases and the J segment 0 bases; nucleotides outside the gene matches: 4. This CDR3 spans 14 amino acids. Germline V gene lookup returns CDR1 MNHEY and CDR2 SVGEGT. The CDR3 DNA reads TGTGCCAGCAGCCGAAGCGGGAGCTCCTACGAGCAGTACTTC. It encodes CASSRSGSSYEQYF.

CDR3 in amino acids: CASSALGNTGELFF. CDR3 coding DNA: TGTGCCAGCAGTGCACTAGGGAACACCGGGGAGCTGTTTTTT. The chain links TRBV6-4 to TRBJ2-2, with TRBD2 as a possible D gene (5 bases). The ends were cut back, 4 bases at V and 1 base at J, with 7 bases in the middle. The CDR3 loop spans 14 amino acids. From germline, CDR1 is MRHNA and CDR2 SNTAGT.

This chain connects TRBV2 to TRBJ1-1; D remains unclear. Between the trimmed V and J ends, which lost 6 bases and 0 bases, there was a span of 11 bases. CDR3 length equals 14 residues. Germline lookup yields CDR1 SNHLY and CDR2 FYNNEI. For the CDR3, the DNA is TGTGCCAGCAGCGTTACGGGAATGAACACTGAAGCTTTCTTT. This encodes CASSVTGMNTEAFF. The entire variable domain, with the rest obtained from reference TRBV2 and TRBJ1-1, is as follows: EPEVTQTPSHQVTQMGQEVILRCVPISNHLYFYWYRQILGQKVEFLVSFYNNEISEKSEIFDDQFSVERPDGSNFTLKIRSTKLEDSAMYFCASSVTGMNTEAFFGQGTRLTVV.

This chain uses TRBV6-6 with TRBJ1-1, with D hard to call. The CDR3 has 15 residues. Looked up from germline, CDR1 is MNHNY and CDR2 is SVGAGI (reference sequence). With 2 bases removed from V and 0 bases from J, the gap between germline ends came to 10 bases. The DNA of the CDR3 is TGTGCCAGCAGTTACGGGCTCTCGGTGAACACTGAAGCTTTCTTT. It translates to CASSYGLSVNTEAFF.

The CDR3 loop is CASSGQGGGETQYF. For the CDR3, the DNA is TGCGCCAGCAGCGGTCAGGGGGGCGGGGAGACCCAGTACTTC. V is TRBV5-1 and J is TRBJ2-5; D possibly corresponds to TRBD1 (7 bases). V lost 4 bases, J lost 5 bases, and 15 bases lay in between. The CDR3 length is 14 residues. Germline CDR1 and CDR2: SGHRS and YFSETQ.

The rearrangement joins TRBV2 to TRBJ1-2; 9 bases are a match to TRBD1. The CDR3 length is 17 residues. V lost 6 bases and J lost 0; bases outside the gene matches: 11. CDR1 is SNHLY, CDR2 FYNNEI, per germline. The CDR3 reads CASRSGTGRGSNYGYTF. The CDR3 bases are TGTGCCAGCAGGTCGGGGACAGGGAGAGGGTCTAACTATGGCTACACCTTC.

The chain combines TRBV7-8 with TRBJ2-6, with 7 bases fitting TRBD1. Germline CDR1 reads SGHVS; CDR2 reads FQNEAQ. The CDR3 has 15 amino acids. Trimming removed 5 bases from V and 2 bases from J; junction bases left unmatched: 3. This CDR3 reads CASSPGTAGANVLTF. The DNA of the CDR3 is TGTGCCAGCAGCCCCGGGACAGCTGGGGCCAACGTCCTGACTTTC.

The V gene is TRBV6-5, the J gene TRBJ2-5; D remains ambiguous. The CDR3 consists of 14 residues. CDR1 and CDR2 (germline): MNHEY, SVGAGI. Trimming cost V 0 bases and J 5 bases, with 10 bases left between them. The CDR3 DNA is TGTGCCAGCAGTTACTCTGCCAGGTCGGAGACCCAGTACTTC. Encoded protein: CASSYSARSETQYF.

The chain has TRBV5-1 and TRBJ2-2; D is unclear. The CDR3 runs 15 residues. From germline, CDR1 is SGHRS and CDR2 YFSETQ. The V end lost 0 bases, the J end lost 0 bases, and 6 bases lay between the germline ends. CDR3 DNA: TGCGCCAGCAGCTTGGCCAGTGCGAACACCGGGGAGCTGTTTTTT. Residues: CASSLASANTGELFF.

The chain recombines TRBV6-2 or TRBV6-3 with TRBJ1-2; the D is unclear. The CDR3 loop spans 16 amino acids. The germline V gene has CDR1 MNHEY and CDR2 SVGEGT. Trimming took 0 bases from V and 1 from J, leaving 12 bases between them. The CDR3 coding sequence is TGTGCCAGCAGTTACTCGGGCAGGCCGTTTAACTATGGCTACACCTTC. The encoded protein is CASSYSGRPFNYGYTF.

The chain joins TRBV14 to TRBJ2-7; 7 bases align to TRBD1. The CDR3 is 17 amino acids. Trimming removed 4 bases from V and 6 bases from J; junction bases left unmatched: 18. Germline V lookup: CDR1 SGHDN, CDR2 FVKESK. CDR3 sequence (DNA): TGTGCCAGCAGCCCAGACCTGACAGGGCTGCGGACCTCCGAGCAGTACTTC. Its protein is CASSPDLTGLRTSEQYF.

The V call is TRBV15, the J call TRBJ1-2; the match to TRBD1 covers 11 bases. Germline CDR1 LNHNV, CDR2 YYDKDF (reference sequence). This CDR3 contains 16 residues. Unmatched junction bases numbered 7, after V lost 2 bases and J lost 5 bases. In DNA, the CDR3 is TGTGCCACCAGCAGATCCGCGGGACAGGGGGTTTATGGCTACACCTTC. This gives the protein CATSRSAGQGVYGYTF.